This T cell receptor (beta chain) was observed in a study of monozygotic twins with cystic fibrosis. Clones were sequenced by immunoSEQ multiplex PCR, and TCRdb holds only the in-frame ones, with some missing. The table shows around 34,000 clones, with approximately 72% occurring only once. As concerns this clone: The target antigen is unknown.

Broader study findings: J usage was most co-twin-similar in 8 of 16 pairs, V in 13. Low clonality (median about 0.0095) suggested a mostly naive repertoire.

The ends lost 6 bases at V and 2 bases at J; junction bases unmatched: 2. Germline V gives CDR1 LNHNV, CDR2 YYDKDF (reference sequence). This CDR3 region has 13 residues. The sequence came from a girl between 5 and 17 years old with cystic fibrosis. The V and J genes are TRBV15 and TRBJ2-3; 7 positions match TRBD2. The source material was blood. CDR3 sequence reads: CATRRGFTDTQYF. CDR3 coding DNA: TGTGCCACCAGGCGGGGGTTCACAGATACGCAGTATTTT.